The rows below give T cell receptor beta chains drawn from one sample of a study of cytomegalovirus exposure and HLA in healthy donors. The protocol was immunoSEQ multiplex PCR, while the TCRdb copy is restricted to in-frame clones and leaves out a portion. The sample has 150,000 to 200,000 clones; more than 75% are singletons. Sequencing used PBMCs. These receptors were obtained from a young woman in good health and CMV-seronegative. Each CDR3 is given without its conserved first and last residue.

TRBV6-5,TRBJ2-1,ASSGAGGRNEQF
TRBV5-4,TRBJ2-7,ASRQDGAWNEQY
TRBV5-1,TRBJ2-4,ASSYLQGIIQNIQY
TRBV7-2,TRBJ2-2,ASSTRGIGELF
TRBV6-1,TRBJ2-1,ASHLQAGSYNEQF
TRBV6-1,TRBJ1-5,ASSEAPGKTNQPQH
TRBV6-1,TRBJ2-7,ASSESGIYEQY
TRBV2,TRBJ2-5,ASSAGTSGRVGTQY
TRBV5-6,TRBJ2-3,ASSLAIAQSTDTQY
TRBV27,TRBJ1-1,ASSFSLGQLNTEAF
TRBV19,TRBJ1-4,ASSLQGKTNEKLF
TRBV15,TRBJ1-2,ATSSLRQAGYGYT
TRBV2,TRBJ1-1,ASSVQISGEAF
TRBV7-9,TRBJ2-1,ASSPTSGAGHEQF
TRBV10-1,TRBJ2-2,ASSESGGPGTGELF
TRBV4-2,TRBJ1-1,ASSQESGGRTEAF
TRBV15,TRBJ2-4,ATSRAGSAKNIQY
TRBV25-1,TRBJ2-5,ASSNAGGAVTQY
TRBV9,TRBJ1-5,ASSVGGDSNQPQH
TRBV19,TRBJ2-2,ASSIGDYVSTGELF
TRBV6-5,TRBJ2-3,ASSHLAGGPQDTQY
TRBV5-5,TRBJ1-2,ASSRQQRGEDYGYT
TRBV9,TRBJ2-1,ASDGASGNYNEQF
TRBV27,TRBJ2-7,ASSLPGHYEQY
TRBV6-5,TRBJ2-5,ASSERGETQY
TRBV10-2,TRBJ2-1,ATGTSGSSSYNEQF
TRBV2,TRBJ2-1,ASSEQGFNEQF
TRBV15,TRBJ1-5,ATSRGRENLQH
TRBV6-6,TRBJ2-4,ASSPGLAGTKNIQY
TRBV6-5,TRBJ1-3,ASGVQGSNTIY
TRBV18,TRBJ2-7,ASSRTSGSLDEQY
TRBV19,TRBJ1-6,ASSINPGQSVSPLH
TRBV7-6,TRBJ1-2,ASSARESDGYT
TRBV27,TRBJ2-7,ASSLGGGLSYEQY
TRBV2,TRBJ1-2,ASSPWTTNYGYT
TRBV19,TRBJ1-1,ASSMADSGHPMNTEAF
TRBV4-1,TRBJ1-2,ASSQDWGGLRGDGYT
TRBV18,TRBJ1-3,ASSENRAPRAGNTIY
TRBV5-4,TRBJ2-3,ASSPGGPPSTDTQY
TRBV2,TRBJ1-1,ASQRGEYTEAF
TRBV5-1,TRBJ1-1,ASSPQGVNTEAF
TRBV6-5,TRBJ2-3,ASSYSGTLTDTQY
TRBV9,TRBJ1-5,ASSEKQGGQPQH
TRBV6-6,TRBJ1-5,ASRWEGGNQPQH
TRBV10-3,TRBJ1-1,AISEGDSEAF
TRBV7-2,TRBJ1-2,ASSSPWEGPYYGYT
TRBV7-8,TRBJ2-7,ASSLVVGTGAYEQY